Listed here are 25 T cell receptor beta chains from one sample, sequenced in a study of blood T cell repertoires in COVID-19. The repertoire was sequenced with immunoSEQ multiplex PCR; TCRdb's copy has only in-frame clones and lacks some. The data contain approximately 260,000 clones, 85% to 95% of them singletons. The source material was PBMCs or T cells enriched from blood (not recorded which). These receptors all stem from a woman aged 18-29 years who had recovered from COVID-19.

The chain carries TRBV21-1 and TRBJ1-5; TRBD1 is taken as the D call from the table, unchecked against the DNA. TRBV21-1 represents a pseudogene. This CDR3 has 14 amino acids. CDR3 sequence (DNA): TGTGCCAGCAGCAAGGACAGGTTTAATCAGCCCCAGCATTTT. Its protein is CASSKDRFNQPQHF.

About this clone itself: One junction end disagrees with the germline gene, perhaps due to a read error. The V call is TRBV7-3, the J call TRBJ1-1; possibly TRBD1 for D (6 bases). This CDR3 has 13 amino acids. The germline V gene encodes CDR1 SGHTA and CDR2 FQGTGA. CDR3 nucleotide sequence: TGTGCCAGCAGCTCCCGGACAGAGCCCGCCGCTGTCTTT. Amino acid sequence: CASSSRTEPAAVF.

The V and J genes are TRBV19 and TRBJ2-1; 7 nucleotides agree with TRBD1. Per the germline V gene, CDR1 is LNHDA and CDR2 is SQIVND (reference sequence). The CDR3 covers 15 residues. After removal of 3 bases from V and 3 bases from J, the junction contained 5 bases not matched to a gene. The CDR3 here is CASSIDRDVYNEQFF. DNA for the CDR3: TGTGCCAGTAGTATCGACAGGGATGTCTACAATGAGCAGTTCTTC.

J is TRBJ2-7 and V is TRBV25-1; tentative D call: TRBD1 (5 bases). Trimming pared 2 bases from V and 1 base from J, leaving 6 bases between. CDR3 length: 13 amino acids. Germline V CDR1 and CDR2: MGHDK, SYGVNS. The CDR3 DNA is TGTGCCAGCAGTGAACAGGGTTCCTACGAGCAGTACTTC. Protein product: CASSEQGSYEQYF.

The rearrangement links TRBV11-2 to TRBJ1-2; no definite D call. Trimming left V 1 base short and J 2 bases short, with 17 bases between. CDR3 size: 17 residues. The V gene's germline CDR1 is SGHAT and CDR2 FQNNGV. The CDR3 loop reads CASSLGPGRAANYGYTF. Written as DNA, the CDR3 is TGTGCCAGCAGCTTAGGACCGGGGAGGGCAGCGAACTATGGCTACACCTTC.

This clone appeared a few times. The V gene is TRBV15, the J gene TRBJ1-1, with no clear D. The CDR3 covers 15 residues. V was clipped by 0 bases and J by 13 bases, with 21 bases between them. The germline CDR1 and CDR2 sequences are LNHNV and YYDKDF (reference sequence). The CDR3 nucleotides read TGTGCCACCAGCAGAGAAAAATCGGTAATGACGGCGGTTTTCTTT. This sequence encodes CATSREKSVMTAVFF.

The CDR3 loop is CASSRIGTGGNEQFF. Written as DNA, the CDR3 is TGTGCCAGCAGCCGCATTGGGACAGGGGGCAATGAGCAGTTCTTC. This chain links TRBV4-2 with TRBJ2-1, with TRBD1 matching over 11 bases. V gave up 4 bases and J gave up 6 bases; unmatched junction bases: 5. The germline V gene encodes CDR1 LGHNA and CDR2 YNFKEQ. CDR3 length: 15 amino acids.

The V and J genes are TRBV18 and TRBJ2-1; a possible D gene is TRBD2 (6 bases). The CDR3 is 16 amino acids. V shed 1 base and J shed 7 bases, with 17 bases lying between them. Looked up from germline, CDR1 is KGHSH and CDR2 is LQKENI. Here the CDR3 DNA reads TGTGCCAGCTCACCACGGGGAGGAGGCGCTGGGAATGAGCAGTTCTTC. Protein: CASSPRGGGAGNEQFF.

This clone was seen just once. V is TRBV9 and J is TRBJ2-7, with 8 bases fitting TRBD2. This CDR3 is built from 17 residues. The junction had 15 bases not matched to a gene; V was cut back by 2 bases and J by 5 bases. CDR1 is SGDLS, CDR2 YYNGEE, per germline. Written as DNA, the CDR3 is TGTGCCAGCAGCGTTAACCCTAGCGGGTCCCCCCACCACGAGCAGTACTTC. It specifies CASSVNPSGSPHHEQYF.

V is TRBV4-3 and J is TRBJ1-6; 7 positions match TRBD1. The length of the CDR3 is 17 residues. V lost 2 bases, J lost 4 bases, and 8 bases stayed unmatched. CDR1 and CDR2 from the germline V gene are LGHNA and YSLEER. The DNA for the CDR3 is TGCGCCAGCAGCCAAACGACAGGGAGTCGTTATAATTCACCCCTCCACTTT. This gives the protein CASSQTTGSRYNSPLHF.

This clone was seen more than once but under ten times. The CDR3 DNA reads as TGTGCCACCCGGGATTTTTGGGACACTGAAGCTTTCTTT. Its protein product is CATRDFWDTEAFF. The J gene is TRBJ1-1, the V gene TRBV6-5, with D unclear. From germline, CDR1 is MNHEY and CDR2 SVGAGI. V lost 10 bases and J 3 bases, leaving 15 bases between the germline ends. The CDR3 loop spans 13 amino acids.

The rearrangement links TRBV14 to TRBJ2-7, with D possibly matching TRBD1 (6 bases). The CDR3 has 12 residues. V was pared by 9 bases and J by 2 bases, with 11 bases between. Germline lookup yields CDR1 SGHDN and CDR2 FVKESK. CDR3 sequence: CASQGQTYEQYF. CDR3 nucleotides: TGTGCCAGTCAGGGACAAACCTACGAGCAGTACTTC.

This sequence joins TRBV18 and TRBJ2-3; a weak D match, TRBD2 (6 bases). The CDR3 sequence is 14 residues long. Germline V gene lookup returns CDR1 KGHSH and CDR2 LQKENI. Trimming removed 2 bases from V and 4 bases from J, with 10 bases in between. This CDR3 is CASSPFGEADTQYF. The CDR3, as DNA: TGTGCCAGCTCACCATTTGGGGAGGCAGATACGCAGTATTTT.

The chain couples TRBV28 to TRBJ2-7; tentative D call: TRBD2 (5 bases). This CDR3 contains 15 residues. Germline loops: CDR1 MDHEN, CDR2 SYDVKM. Trimming removed 2 bases from V and 3 bases from J, with 14 bases in between. The DNA for the CDR3 is TGTGCCAGCAGTTTAATCGGGGTGGGAAGCTACGAGCAGTACTTC. Its translation is CASSLIGVGSYEQYF.

This chain joins TRBV28 and TRBJ2-1; 12 bases are shared with TRBD2. Per germline, CDR1 MDHEN and CDR2 SYDVKM. The CDR3 consists of 15 residues. With V trimmed by 5 bases and J by 16 bases, 15 bases remained unmatched. Here the CDR3 reads CASSPVGLAGGPEFF. CDR3 in DNA: TGTGCCAGCAGTCCCGTAGGGCTAGCGGGAGGGCCGGAATTCTTC.

The chain uses TRBV24-1 and TRBJ2-3; TRBD1 aligns across 8 bases. Germline lookup yields CDR1 KGHDR and CDR2 SFDVKD. J lost 5 bases, V lost 6 bases, and 3 bases had no gene match. The CDR3 is 13 amino acids. CDR3 DNA sequence: TGTGCCACCAGTCAGGGGGCGAAAGATACGCAGTATTTT. Translated, it gives CATSQGAKDTQYF.

This clone was counted only a few times. The chain combines TRBV28 with TRBJ1-5; D is unclear. Germline values: CDR1 MDHEN, CDR2 SYDVKM. This CDR3 has 15 amino acids. V gave up 3 bases and J gave up 5 bases, with 14 bases separating them. For the CDR3, the DNA is TGTGCCAGCAGTTTGAGGAGCGCGAGTTATCAGCCCCAGCATTTT. As protein: CASSLRSASYQPQHF.

The V gene is TRBV27, the J gene TRBJ2-3, with D perhaps matching TRBD2 (6 bases). The germline CDR1 and CDR2 sequences are MNHEY and SMNVEV (reference sequence). V was shortened by 2 bases and J by 8 bases, with 17 bases between the two germline ends. This CDR3 region has 15 residues. As DNA, the CDR3 is TGTGCCAGCAGTTTAATACGGGGGTACGGGGGTACGCAGTATTTT. Its protein product is CASSLIRGYGGTQYF.

The chain recombines TRBV24-1 with TRBJ2-7; possible D gene TRBD1, 6 bases. There are 13 residues in the CDR3. Germline-derived CDR1 and CDR2 are KGHDR and SFDVKD. V was shortened by 10 bases and J by 5 bases, with 17 bases between the two germline ends. CDR3 sequence: CATAGGGEDEQYF. The CDR3 nucleotides read TGTGCCACAGCTGGGGGCGGTGAGGACGAGCAGTACTTC.

The genes are TRBV5-4 and TRBJ2-1; TRBD2 agrees at 9 bases. J lost 7 bases, V lost 3 bases, and 8 bases had no gene match. CDR1 and CDR2 from the germline V gene are SGHNT and YYREEE (reference sequence). This CDR3 has 15 amino acids. The DNA of the CDR3 is TGTGCCAGCAGCTGGGGCGGGGGGGCGAGGAATGAGCAGTTCTTC. As protein: CASSWGGGARNEQFF.

This sequence joins TRBV28 and TRBJ2-7; weak D call: TRBD1 (6 bases). With 6 bases removed from V and 3 bases from J, the gap between germline ends came to 15 bases. The length of the CDR3 is 14 residues. Per germline, CDR1 MDHEN and CDR2 SYDVKM. The CDR3 region is CASRHREGYYEQYF. The CDR3 coding sequence is TGTGCCAGCAGGCACAGGGAAGGTTACTACGAGCAGTACTTC.

This chain joins TRBV4-1 and TRBJ1-2; the match to TRBD1 covers 7 bases. Germline V gene data show CDR1 as MGHRA and CDR2 as YSYEKL. Losses at the gene ends were 0 bases for V and 6 bases for J; bases not matched to a gene: 13. This CDR3 comprises 17 residues. CDR3 sequence reads: CASSQDPRAGTVDGYTF. CDR3 nucleotide sequence: TGCGCCAGCAGCCAAGACCCCCGGGCCGGGACAGTCGATGGCTACACCTTC.

On this clone: In the same sample, other DNA sequences code for this CDR3. This chain connects TRBV28 to TRBJ1-2, with 8 bases matching TRBD1. Germline V gene sequence: CDR1 MDHEN, CDR2 SYDVKM. CDR3 length: 13 amino acids. Unmatched junction bases numbered 1, after V lost 3 bases and J lost 4 bases. CDR3 amino acids: CASSFGQGYGYTF. The CDR3, as DNA: TGTGCCAGCAGTTTCGGACAGGGCTATGGCTACACCTTC.

CDR3 residues: CASSRGDRFEGYTF. In nucleotides, the CDR3 is TGTGCCAGTAGTAGGGGTGACAGGTTCGAAGGCTACACCTTC. The rearrangement joins TRBV19 to TRBJ1-2, with D tentatively TRBD1 (6 bases). CDR1 and CDR2 (germline): LNHDA, SQIVND (reference sequence). The CDR3 runs to 14 residues. Trimming cost V 4 bases and J 8 bases, with 17 bases left between them. Full variable domain (missing parts from reference TRBV19 and TRBJ1-2): DGGITQSPKYLFRKEGQNVTLSCEQNLNHDAMYWYRQDPGQGLRLIYYSQIVNDFQKGDIAEGYSVSREKKESFPLTVTSAQKNPTAFYLCASSRGDRFEGYTFGSGTRLTVV.

The chain is built from TRBV7-6 and TRBJ2-3; the D gene is possibly TRBD2 (6 bases). Germline V CDR1 and CDR2: SGHVS, FNYEAQ. Trimming took off 5 bases at V and 4 bases at J, with 10 bases between the two ends. The CDR3 runs to 13 residues. In nucleotides, the CDR3 is TGTGCCAGCAGCCTAACTAGCCCAGATACGCAGTATTTT. This codes for CASSLTSPDTQYF.